This entry concerns a single T cell receptor (beta chain). Its antigen is unknown. The immunoSEQ assay was v3. This table comes from immunoSEQ multiplex PCR, and its TCRdb copy is limited to in-frame clones, with some not included. The sample includes tens of thousands of clones, roughly 69% of them seen just once. This record belongs to a study of TIL therapy for anti-PD-1-resistant metastatic lung cancer. The wider study: Median tumor PD-L1 proportion score was roughly 5.4%.

The CDR3 runs 13 residues. CDR1 is LNHNV and CDR2 is YYDKDF in the germline V gene (reference sequence). Trimming pared 1 base from V and 8 bases from J, leaving 11 bases between. Study-wide results and limits: This highly selected cohort may not generalize to typical lung cancer patients. TIL clonotype persistence in blood showed no apparent association with response.

Time point given: pre-treatment sample, taken before nivolumab and TIL therapy. The source was blood, collected at baseline. This sequence was found in a person aged 25-80 years with non-small cell lung cancer. The chain joins TRBV15 to TRBJ1-2; D gene uncertain. CDR3 residues: CATSRGVGNGYTF. CDR3 nucleotide sequence: TGTGCCACCAGCAGAGGGGTGGGGAACGGCTACACCTTC.